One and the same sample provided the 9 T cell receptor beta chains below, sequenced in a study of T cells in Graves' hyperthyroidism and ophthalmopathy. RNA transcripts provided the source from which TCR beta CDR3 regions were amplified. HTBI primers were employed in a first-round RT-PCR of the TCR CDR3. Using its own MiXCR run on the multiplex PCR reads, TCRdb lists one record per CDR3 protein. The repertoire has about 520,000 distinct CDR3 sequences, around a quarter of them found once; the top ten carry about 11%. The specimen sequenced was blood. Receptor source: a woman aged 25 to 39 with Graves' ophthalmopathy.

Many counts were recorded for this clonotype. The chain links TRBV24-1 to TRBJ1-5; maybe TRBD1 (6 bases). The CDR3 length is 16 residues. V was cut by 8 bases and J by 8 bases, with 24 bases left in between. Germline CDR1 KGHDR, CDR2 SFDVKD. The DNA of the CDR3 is TGTGCCACCATTTCTAGTAGGGGGTTGGTATGCGAGCCCCAGCATTTT. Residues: CATISSRGLVCEPQHF.

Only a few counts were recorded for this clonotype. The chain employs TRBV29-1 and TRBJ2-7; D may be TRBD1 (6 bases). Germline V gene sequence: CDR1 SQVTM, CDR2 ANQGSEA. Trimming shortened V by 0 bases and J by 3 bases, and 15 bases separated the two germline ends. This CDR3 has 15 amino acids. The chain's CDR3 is CSVEDLGHRGYEQYF. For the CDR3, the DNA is TGCAGCGTTGAAGATTTGGGACATAGAGGCTACGAGCAGTACTTC.

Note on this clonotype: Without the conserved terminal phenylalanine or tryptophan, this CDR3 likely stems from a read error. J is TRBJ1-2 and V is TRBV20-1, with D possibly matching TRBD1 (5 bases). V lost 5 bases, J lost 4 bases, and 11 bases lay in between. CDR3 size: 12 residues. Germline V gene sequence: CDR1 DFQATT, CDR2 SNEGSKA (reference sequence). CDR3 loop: CSAGGGTYGYTV. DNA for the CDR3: TGCAGTGCTGGGGGGGGGACCTATGGCTACACCGTC.

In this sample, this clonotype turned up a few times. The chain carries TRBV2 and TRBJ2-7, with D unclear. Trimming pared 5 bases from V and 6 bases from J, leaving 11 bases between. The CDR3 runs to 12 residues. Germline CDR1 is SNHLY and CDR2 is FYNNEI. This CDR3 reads CASSLKVLEQYF. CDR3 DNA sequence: TGTGCCAGCAGTCTGAAGGTCCTCGAGCAGTACTTC.

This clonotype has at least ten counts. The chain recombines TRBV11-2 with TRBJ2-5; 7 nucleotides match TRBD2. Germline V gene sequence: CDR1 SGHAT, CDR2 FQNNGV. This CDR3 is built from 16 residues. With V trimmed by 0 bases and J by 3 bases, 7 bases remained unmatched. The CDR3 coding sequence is TGTGCCAGCAGCTTAGATGTCGGACTAGAGAAAGAGACCCAGTACTTC. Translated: CASSLDVGLEKETQYF.

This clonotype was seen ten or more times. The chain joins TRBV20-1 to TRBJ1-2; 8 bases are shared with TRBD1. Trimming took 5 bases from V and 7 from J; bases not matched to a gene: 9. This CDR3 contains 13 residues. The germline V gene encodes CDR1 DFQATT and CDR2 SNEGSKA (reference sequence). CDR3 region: CSAPDRGSAGYTF. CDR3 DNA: TGCAGTGCTCCCGACAGGGGAAGCGCTGGCTACACCTTC.

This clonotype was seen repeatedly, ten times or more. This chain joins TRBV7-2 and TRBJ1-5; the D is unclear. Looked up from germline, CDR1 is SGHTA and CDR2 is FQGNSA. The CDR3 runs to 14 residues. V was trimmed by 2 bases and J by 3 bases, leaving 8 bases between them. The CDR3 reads CASSLFGNNQPQHF. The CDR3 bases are TGTGCCAGCAGCTTATTTGGGAACAATCAGCCCCAGCATTTT.

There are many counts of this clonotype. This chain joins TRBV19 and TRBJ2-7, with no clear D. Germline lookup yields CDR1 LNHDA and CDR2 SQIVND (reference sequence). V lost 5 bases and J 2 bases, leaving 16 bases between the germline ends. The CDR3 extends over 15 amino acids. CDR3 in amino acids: CASSPTRDLTYEQYF. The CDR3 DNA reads TGTGCCAGTAGTCCTACCCGAGACCTAACCTACGAGCAGTACTTC.

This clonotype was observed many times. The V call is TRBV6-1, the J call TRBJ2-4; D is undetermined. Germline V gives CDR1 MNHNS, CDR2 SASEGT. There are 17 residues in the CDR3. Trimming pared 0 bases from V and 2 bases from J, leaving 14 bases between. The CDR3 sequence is CASSEAWQAGPKNIQYF. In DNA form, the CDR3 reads TGTGCCAGCAGTGAAGCCTGGCAGGCCGGTCCCAAAAACATTCAGTACTTC.